The rows below give T cell receptor beta chains drawn from one sample of a study of early T cells in non-severe SARS-CoV-2 infection. TCRdb analysed the 5' RACE reads with MiXCR anew, one entry per CDR3 protein. The table lists tens of thousands of distinct CDR3 sequences, approximately 8.5% of them singletons, with more than 13% in the top ten. What was sequenced was whole blood. These receptors were taken from an adult who was a healthcare worker with PCR-confirmed SARS-CoV-2 infection or an uninfected control (not recorded which). Both conserved end residues are part of each CDR3. The D gene is left open where the match is weak. Not every row has a clone size; where given, it reads once, few, many or a size class.

CDR3aa: CASSQDEVGAYEQYF
CDR3nt: TGCGCCAGCAGCCAAGATGAGGTGGGAGCCTACGAGCAGTACTTC
j_gene: TRBJ2-7
v_gene: TRBV4-3
d_gene: NA
abundance: few

CDR3aa: CASRRAGGAPEKLFF
CDR3nt: TGCGCCAGCAGGCGGGCCGGGGGGGCCCCGGAAAAACTGTTTTTT
j_gene: TRBJ1-4
v_gene: TRBV5-1
d_gene: NA
abundance: many

CDR3aa: CARDSRDQPQHF
CDR3nt: TGTGCCAGGGACAGTCGGGATCAGCCCCAGCATTTT
j_gene: TRBJ1-5
v_gene: TRBV2
d_gene: NA
abundance: few

CDR3aa: CASSQVPSGRGQQYF
CDR3nt: TGTGCCAGCAGCCAAGTCCCAAGCGGGAGAGGGCAGCAGTACTTC
j_gene: TRBJ2-7
v_gene: TRBV14
d_gene: TRBD2
abundance: many

CDR3aa: CASSLGLAGGPGYNEQFF
CDR3nt: TGTGCCAGCAGCTTAGGACTAGCGGGAGGCCCAGGCTACAATGAGCAGTTCTTC
j_gene: TRBJ2-1
v_gene: TRBV7-6
d_gene: TRBD2
abundance: many

CDR3aa: CASSPGLNNEQFF
CDR3nt: TGTGCCAGCAGCCCGGGACTTAACAATGAGCAGTTCTTC
j_gene: TRBJ2-1
v_gene: TRBV6-2/TRBV6-3
d_gene: NA
abundance: few

CDR3aa: CASSGAADRGLGYGYTF
CDR3nt: TGTGCCAGCAGCGGGGCGGCAGACAGGGGGCTAGGCTATGGCTACACCTTC
j_gene: TRBJ1-2
v_gene: TRBV9
d_gene: TRBD1
abundance: NA

CDR3aa: CASSYPLPGTSGREYQETQYF
CDR3nt: TGTGCCAGCAGTTACCCCCTTCCCGGGACTAGCGGGAGAGAGTACCAAGAGACCCAGTACTTC
j_gene: TRBJ2-5
v_gene: TRBV6-2/TRBV6-3
d_gene: TRBD2
abundance: NA

CDR3aa: CASSGTSGTYNEQFF
CDR3nt: TGTGCCAGCAGTGGGACTAGCGGGACCTACAATGAGCAGTTCTTC
j_gene: TRBJ2-1
v_gene: TRBV2
d_gene: TRBD2
abundance: many

CDR3aa: CASSPTGGSGANVLTF
CDR3nt: TGTGCCAGTAGCCCAACCGGGGGCTCTGGGGCCAACGTCCTGACTTTC
j_gene: TRBJ2-6
v_gene: TRBV19
d_gene: NA
abundance: few

CDR3aa: CATSDPYSTSGSVDTQYF
CDR3nt: TGTGCCACCAGTGATCCCTATTCGACTAGCGGGAGTGTTGATACGCAGTATTTT
j_gene: TRBJ2-3
v_gene: TRBV24-1
d_gene: TRBD2
abundance: many

CDR3aa: CSASVNIAGGPYEQYF
CDR3nt: TGCAGTGCTAGCGTCAACATAGCGGGAGGCCCCTACGAGCAGTACTTC
j_gene: TRBJ2-7
v_gene: TRBV20-1
d_gene: TRBD2
abundance: NA

CDR3aa: CATSRTAGANVLTF
CDR3nt: TGTGCCACCAGTAGGACGGCTGGGGCCAACGTCCTGACTTTC
j_gene: TRBJ2-6
v_gene: TRBV24-1
d_gene: NA
abundance: NA

CDR3aa: CASSLKGSLSYNEQFF
CDR3nt: TGTGCCAGCAGCTTGAAAGGGTCTTTATCCTACAATGAGCAGTTCTTC
j_gene: TRBJ2-1
v_gene: TRBV11-2
d_gene: NA
abundance: many

CDR3aa: CASSLATLYNEQFF
CDR3nt: TGTGCCAGCAGCTTAGCGACACTGTACAATGAGCAGTTCTTC
j_gene: TRBJ2-1
v_gene: TRBV11-2
d_gene: NA
abundance: many

CDR3aa: CAWSLSRTEAFF
CDR3nt: TGTGCCTGGAGTTTGAGCCGCACGGAGGCTTTCTTT
j_gene: TRBJ1-1
v_gene: TRBV30
d_gene: NA
abundance: NA

CDR3aa: CASSPNKNTEAFF
CDR3nt: TGTGCCAGCAGCCCCAACAAGAACACTGAAGCTTTCTTT
j_gene: TRBJ1-1
v_gene: TRBV7-9
d_gene: NA
abundance: many

CDR3aa: CASTRGQGAEKLFF
CDR3nt: TGTGCCAGCACCCGCGGACAGGGGGCTGAAAAACTGTTTTTT
j_gene: TRBJ1-4
v_gene: TRBV6-1
d_gene: TRBD1
abundance: NA

CDR3aa: CASSPGYTEAFF
CDR3nt: TGTGCCAGCAGTCCCGGATACACTGAAGCTTTCTTT
j_gene: TRBJ1-1
v_gene: TRBV28
d_gene: NA
abundance: many

CDR3aa: CASSLSPSVAFSNYGYTF
CDR3nt: TGTGCCAGCAGCCTTTCCCCCTCCGTGGCCTTTAGTAACTATGGCTACACCTTC
j_gene: TRBJ1-2
v_gene: TRBV7-9
d_gene: NA
abundance: NA

CDR3aa: CSAGSGGLVHEQYF
CDR3nt: TGCAGCGCGGGAAGCGGTGGGTTGGTCCACGAGCAGTACTTC
j_gene: TRBJ2-7
v_gene: TRBV29-1
d_gene: NA
abundance: many

CDR3aa: CASRGTLSYEQYF
CDR3nt: TGTGCCAGCAGGGGGACGCTCTCCTACGAGCAGTACTTC
j_gene: TRBJ2-7
v_gene: TRBV12-3/TRBV12-4
d_gene: NA
abundance: many

CDR3aa: CASSPLPNYGYTF
CDR3nt: TGTGCCAGCAGCCCCCTACCTAACTATGGCTACACCTTC
j_gene: TRBJ1-2
v_gene: TRBV6-5
d_gene: NA
abundance: many

CDR3aa: CSVEVTGRTQYF
CDR3nt: TGCAGCGTTGAAGTGACAGGGCGGACCCAGTACTTC
j_gene: TRBJ2-5
v_gene: TRBV29-1
d_gene: TRBD1
abundance: many

CDR3aa: CASSFAAGGTFEQYF
CDR3nt: TGTGCCAGCAGTTTTGCGGCGGGAGGGACTTTCGAGCAGTACTTC
j_gene: TRBJ2-7
v_gene: TRBV12-3/TRBV12-4
d_gene: TRBD2
abundance: few

CDR3aa: CASSLAGQHNEQFF
CDR3nt: TGTGCCAGCAGCTTAGCAGGCCAGCACAATGAGCAGTTCTTC
j_gene: TRBJ2-1
v_gene: TRBV7-8
d_gene: NA
abundance: many

CDR3aa: CAVLGTSPNEQFF
CDR3nt: TGTGCCGTTCTGGGGACGTCCCCCAATGAGCAGTTCTTC
j_gene: TRBJ2-1
v_gene: TRBV6-2/TRBV6-3
d_gene: NA
abundance: many